Each of the 20 T cell receptor beta chains below was sequenced from the same sample in a study of response to subunit inactivated influenza vaccine (dated by TCRdb to 2016 to 2018). Libraries were constructed by RT-PCR. Sequencing was carried out with an Illumina HiSeq 2500. TCRdb reprocessed the public reads (quality trimming at Q25 with fastp, clone calling with MiXCR) and kept in-frame beta chains. Here each entry gathers all rows of one CDR3 protein and keeps the most common genes and DNA. Here the sample has around 470,000 distinct CDR3 sequences; roughly 7.9% occur a single time. Of the sample, around 13% falls within the top ten clones. Sequenced material: PBMCs from blood, taken roughly 24 months after vaccination. The source is a man aged 50-75 years who received an inactivated influenza vaccine. Donor details come from another sample of the same person, matched by shared clones.

The chain combines TRBV15 with TRBJ1-3; D gene ambiguous. Per germline, CDR1 LNHNV and CDR2 YYDKDF (reference sequence). The CDR3 sequence is 15 residues long. Trimming took 4 bases from V and 4 from J, leaving 14 bases between them. The CDR3 sequence: CATSIEEGLGNTIYF. The CDR3 DNA sequence: TGTGCCACCAGCATAGAAGAAGGGTTAGGAAACACCATATATTTT.

There are a few counts of this clonotype. The chain employs TRBV29-1 and TRBJ2-5, with 7 bases that match TRBD1. Germline-derived CDR1 and CDR2 are SQVTM and ANQGSEA. V dropped 7 bases and J dropped 4; count of bases not matched to a gene: 12. The CDR3 has 14 amino acids. This CDR3 is CSAQTGSGGETQYF. The CDR3 DNA follows: TGCAGCGCTCAGACAGGGAGTGGCGGAGAGACCCAGTACTTC.

The chain combines TRBV5-1 with TRBJ2-5; 7 nucleotides line up with TRBD1. The CDR3 extends over 14 amino acids. Germline CDR1 reads SGHRS; CDR2 reads YFSETQ. J gave up 2 bases and V 4 bases, and 5 bases lay outside the gene matches. The CDR3 loop is CASSPGDRQETQYF. DNA for the CDR3: TGCGCCAGCAGCCCCGGGGACAGACAAGAGACCCAGTACTTC.

This clonotype was observed a handful of times. CDR3: CAWTGPTNTDTQYF. In DNA, the CDR3 is TGTGCCTGGACGGGCCCTACAAACACAGATACGCAGTATTTT. This chain uses TRBV30 with TRBJ2-3; no definite D call. Germline V CDR1 and CDR2: GTSNPN, SVGIG (reference sequence). V lost 4 bases and J 2 bases, leaving 13 bases between the germline ends. The CDR3 contains 14 residues.

The V and J genes are TRBV14 and TRBJ2-1; D is perhaps TRBD1 (6 bases). CDR1 is SGHDN and CDR2 is FVKESK in the germline V gene. The CDR3 has 16 amino acids. Trimming removed 3 bases at V and 3 bases at J, with 15 bases between. The DNA of the CDR3 is TGTGCCAGCAGCCAGGGCCGGGACACCTACTACAATGAGCAGTTCTTC. This encodes CASSQGRDTYYNEQFF.

This clonotype was found a few times. This chain connects TRBV7-9 to TRBJ2-3, with TRBD1 matching over 11 bases. CDR3 size: 16 residues. The V gene end was trimmed by 2 bases and the J gene end by 7 bases; junction bases not matched to a gene: 8. Germline loops: CDR1 SEHNR, CDR2 FQNEAQ (reference sequence). DNA of the CDR3: TGTGCCAGCAGCTTATGGTCAGGGACAGGGGGGCATACGCAGTATTTT. This codes for CASSLWSGTGGHTQYF.

This clonotype was found many times. The rearrangement links TRBV7-9 to TRBJ2-2; TRBD1 matches at 12 bases. From germline, CDR1 is SEHNR and CDR2 FQNEAQ (reference sequence). The CDR3 extends over 16 amino acids. V shed 2 bases, J shed 7 bases, and the junction held 5 bases outside the gene matches. In nucleotides, the CDR3 is TGTGCCAGCAGCTTATCCGGGACAGGGGGCGTCGGGGAGCTGTTTTTT. Its translation: CASSLSGTGGVGELFF.

In its sample, this clonotype was seen a few times. CDR3 sequence reads: CASSLVTAEAFF. The CDR3 nucleotides are TGTGCCAGCAGTTTGGTAACAGCTGAAGCTTTCTTT. The chain links TRBV12-3 or TRBV12-4 to TRBJ1-1; D call uncertain. Trimming cost V 3 bases and J 6 bases, with 8 bases left between them. The CDR3 spans 12 residues.

The table lists this clonotype with many counts. The chain combines TRBV5-5 with TRBJ2-3; no firm D call. The CDR3 length is 13 residues. Trimming pared 1 base from V and 7 bases from J, leaving 10 bases between. Germline V gene data show CDR1 as SGHKS and CDR2 as YYEKEE (reference sequence). CDR3 sequence (DNA): TGTGCCAGCAGCTTGTTGGATCGTCATACGCAGTATTTT. This gives the protein CASSLLDRHTQYF.

This clonotype was observed at least ten times. J is TRBJ2-3 and V is TRBV5-1; 7 nucleotides line up with TRBD1. CDR3 length: 12 amino acids. V was clipped by 2 bases and J by 9 bases; unmatched bases: 3. CDR1 SGHRS and CDR2 YFSETQ come from the germline V gene. The chain's CDR3 is CASSFDRETQYF. Written as DNA, the CDR3 is TGCGCCAGCAGCTTCGACAGGGAGACGCAGTATTTT.

The J gene is TRBJ2-7, the V gene TRBV2, with D uncertain. The CDR3 is 11 residues long. The V end lost 7 bases, the J end lost 2 bases, and 6 bases lay between the germline ends. Per germline, CDR1 SNHLY and CDR2 FYNNEI. As DNA, the CDR3 is TGTGCCAGCACAGGAGCCTACGAGCAGTACTTC. It codes for CASTGAYEQYF.

There are many counts of this clonotype. V is TRBV5-1 and J is TRBJ2-1, with D perhaps being TRBD1 or TRBD2 (6 bases each). The V gene lost 2 bases and the J gene lost 10 bases, with 10 bases spanning the gap. Germline loops: CDR1 SGHRS, CDR2 YFSETQ. CDR3 size: 12 residues. The CDR3 protein is CASSFGGLEQFF. The CDR3, as DNA: TGCGCCAGCAGCTTTGGGGGGCTGGAGCAGTTCTTC.

This chain joins TRBV15 and TRBJ2-7; TRBD1 matches 8 bases. After removal of 4 bases from V and 6 bases from J, the junction contained 5 bases not matched to a gene. This CDR3 contains 13 residues. Per germline, CDR1 LNHNV and CDR2 YYDKDF (reference sequence). The CDR3 is CATSKDRVGEQYF. Written as DNA, the CDR3 is TGTGCCACCAGCAAGGACAGGGTAGGCGAGCAGTACTTC. The variable domain in full, with the rest retrieved from reference TRBV15 and TRBJ2-7, is DAMVIQNPRYQVTQFGKPVTLSCSQTLNHNVMYWYQQKSSQAPKLLFHYYDKDFNNEADTPDNFQSRRPNTSFCFLDIRSPGLGDTAMYLCATSKDRVGEQYFGPGTRLTVT.

The rearrangement joins TRBV24-1 to TRBJ2-7; either TRBD1 or TRBD2 may supply D (6 bases each). The CDR3 has 15 amino acids. V lost 5 bases to trimming and J lost 0 bases, with 13 bases between them. The germline V gene encodes CDR1 KGHDR and CDR2 SFDVKD. The DNA for the CDR3 is TGTGCCACCAGTGTGGGGGGCAAGAGCTCCTACGAGCAGTACTTC. This gives the protein CATSVGGKSSYEQYF.

The V gene is TRBV20-1, the J gene TRBJ2-5, with 11 positions matching TRBD1. Trimming took 3 bases from V and 2 from J; bases not matched to a gene: 2. Germline CDR1 reads DFQATT; CDR2 reads SNEGSKA (reference sequence). CDR3 length equals 14 residues. The CDR3 DNA follows: TGCAGTGCTAGTGGGACAGGGGGGCAAGAGACCCAGTACTTC. It is translated as CSASGTGGQETQYF.

J is TRBJ2-7 and V is TRBV20-1; 10 bases align to TRBD1. V trimming: 1 base; J trimming: 5 bases; junction bases outside the gene matches: 5. The CDR3 loop spans 14 amino acids. Germline V gene sequence: CDR1 DFQATT, CDR2 SNEGSKA (reference sequence). CDR3 loop: CSARAGTGVNEQYF. The CDR3 DNA sequence: TGCAGTGCTAGAGCCGGGACAGGGGTTAACGAGCAGTACTTC.

This clonotype was detected many times. J is TRBJ1-5 and V is TRBV12-3 or TRBV12-4, with D hard to call. Trimming pared 5 bases from V and 0 bases from J, leaving 14 bases between. This CDR3 is built from 16 residues. The CDR3 DNA reads as TGTGCCAGCAGTCGAGGAGGAAGCTATAGCAATCAGCCCCAGCATTTT. It is translated as CASSRGGSYSNQPQHF.

In this sample, this clonotype turned up a few times. This chain uses TRBV7-9 with TRBJ2-3; D is perhaps TRBD1 (6 bases). V was shortened by 1 base and J by 0 bases, with 14 bases between the two germline ends. The CDR3 sequence is 17 residues long. Per the germline V gene, CDR1 is SEHNR and CDR2 is FQNEAQ (reference sequence). The CDR3 here is CASSLDEDRYSTDTQYF. In DNA, the CDR3 is TGTGCCAGCAGCTTAGACGAGGACAGATATAGCACAGATACGCAGTATTTT. Full variable domain (remainder filled in from reference TRBV7-9 and TRBJ2-3): DTGVSQNPRHKITKRGQNVTFRCDPISEHNRLYWYRQTLGQGPEFLTYFQNEAQLEKSRLLSDRFSAERPKGSFSTLEIQRTEQGDSAMYLCASSLDEDRYSTDTQYFGPGTRLTVL.

This chain links TRBV20-1 with TRBJ2-3; unclear D gene. Trimming took 6 bases from V and 2 from J, leaving 3 bases between them. The CDR3 length is 10 residues. Per the germline V gene, CDR1 is DFQATT and CDR2 is SNEGSKA (reference sequence). The CDR3 nucleotides are TGCAGTGCGTACACAGATACGCAGTATTTT. Protein product: CSAYTDTQYF.

This clonotype came up a few times. This rearrangement joins TRBV12-5 to TRBJ2-1; TRBD2 matches at 9 bases. Trimming at V came to 4 bases and at J to 6 bases, leaving 7 bases not matched to a gene. CDR1 and CDR2 (germline): LGHNT, FRNRAP. This CDR3 is 15 amino acids long. This CDR3 reads CASGSGLAPSNEQFF. CDR3 nucleotide sequence: TGTGCTAGTGGTTCCGGACTAGCGCCAAGCAATGAGCAGTTCTTC.